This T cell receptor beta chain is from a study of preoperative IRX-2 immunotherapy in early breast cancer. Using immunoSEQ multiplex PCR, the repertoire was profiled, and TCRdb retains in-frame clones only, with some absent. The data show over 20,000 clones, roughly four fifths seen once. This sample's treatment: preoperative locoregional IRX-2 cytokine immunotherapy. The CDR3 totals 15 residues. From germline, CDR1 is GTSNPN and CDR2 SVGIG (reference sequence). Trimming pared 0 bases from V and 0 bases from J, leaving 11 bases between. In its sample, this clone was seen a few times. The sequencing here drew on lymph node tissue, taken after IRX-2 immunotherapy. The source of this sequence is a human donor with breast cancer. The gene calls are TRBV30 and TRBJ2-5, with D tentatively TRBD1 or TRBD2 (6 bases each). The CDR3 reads CAWSVLGGYQETQYF. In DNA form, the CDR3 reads TGTGCCTGGAGTGTATTAGGGGGGTACCAAGAGACCCAGTACTTC.